This TCR beta chain was found in a study of blood T cell repertoires in COVID-19. Germline loops: CDR1 SGHVS, CDR2 FNYEAQ. The V gene end was trimmed by 3 bases and the J gene end by 5 bases; junction bases not matched to a gene: 8. The CDR3 runs to 16 residues. The table came from immunoSEQ multiplex PCR; TCRdb's copy has only in-frame clones and leaves some out. Found here are some 190,000 clones, about 80% of them singletons; the top ten hold 8.6%. This chain connects TRBV7-6 to TRBJ2-5, with 11 positions matching TRBD2. This TCR was recovered from a woman aged 45-60 years with active or convalescent COVID-19. The sequenced material came from peripheral blood. The CDR3 region is CASSFPGTSGVETQYF. The CDR3 coding sequence is TGTGCCAGCAGCTTCCCTGGGACTAGCGGAGTGGAGACCCAGTACTTC.